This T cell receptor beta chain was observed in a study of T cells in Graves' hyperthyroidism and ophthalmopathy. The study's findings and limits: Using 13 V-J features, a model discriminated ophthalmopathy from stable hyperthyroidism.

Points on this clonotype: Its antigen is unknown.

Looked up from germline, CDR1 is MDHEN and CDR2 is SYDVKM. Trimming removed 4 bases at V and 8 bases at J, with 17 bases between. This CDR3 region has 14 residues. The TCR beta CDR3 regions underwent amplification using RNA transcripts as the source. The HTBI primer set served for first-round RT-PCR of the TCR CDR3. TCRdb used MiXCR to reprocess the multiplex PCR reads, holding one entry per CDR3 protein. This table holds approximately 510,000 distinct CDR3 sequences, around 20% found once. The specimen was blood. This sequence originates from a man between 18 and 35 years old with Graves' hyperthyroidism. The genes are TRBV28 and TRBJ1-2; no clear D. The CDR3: CASSSGIGLEGYTF. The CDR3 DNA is TGTGCCAGCAGTTCCGGGATAGGGCTAGAAGGCTACACCTTC.